There are many counts of the clone carrying this TCR beta chain. Here immunoSEQ multiplex PCR was the method, and the copy in TCRdb shows in-frame clones only, minus some. This sample carries 13,000 or so clones, 20% to 25% of them seen once, and the ten largest clones take 5.5% to 8%. This specimen belongs to a study of sequential checkpoint blockade in melanoma. This CDR3 is built from 14 residues. CDR1 SGHVS and CDR2 FNYEAQ come from the germline V gene. Trimming at V came to 3 bases and at J to 10 bases, leaving 6 bases not matched to a gene. Treatment meaning: randomized to nivolumab then ipilimumab (arm A) or the reverse (arm B).

The sequence derives from a human donor with melanoma. Here the sequenced sample was tumor tissue (inferred from file names), taken from a patient given nivolumab and ipilimumab in sequence. The chain links TRBV7-6 to TRBJ1-6, with 7 bases matching TRBD1. The CDR3 here is CASSLGNRGSPLHF. DNA for the CDR3: TGTGCCAGCAGCTTGGGGAACAGGGGATCACCCCTCCACTTT.